What follows are 21 T cell receptor beta chains derived from one specimen sequenced in a study of naive and memory T cell subsets. Ligated cDNA underwent four rounds of PCR with nested alpha and beta constant region primers and SP2. TCRdb called the 5' RACE reads again in MiXCR, with one record for every CDR3 protein. The sample consists of 45,000 to 55,000 distinct CDR3 sequences, about 4.8% of them appearing once. A UMI-containing oligonucleotide was joined by 3' ligation to the TCR cDNA template. These receptors were obtained from a female donor in good health.

The sample holds many counts of this clonotype. The V and J genes are TRBV9 and TRBJ2-5; D gene unclear. Germline CDR1 is SGDLS and CDR2 is YYNGEE. The CDR3 contains 13 residues. Trimming took 0 bases from V and 4 from J, leaving 7 bases between them. This CDR3 is CASSVDWGETQYF. The CDR3 DNA sequence: TGTGCCAGCAGCGTAGACTGGGGAGAGACCCAGTACTTC.

This clonotype was seen ten or more times. The chain is built from TRBV30 and TRBJ2-7; TRBD2 matches 8 bases. CDR1 GTSNPN and CDR2 SVGIG come from the germline V gene (reference sequence). This CDR3 region has 13 residues. Trimming took 4 bases from V and 3 from J; bases not matched to a gene: 5. The CDR3 sequence: CAWIPGGGYEQYF. The CDR3 DNA follows: TGTGCCTGGATACCGGGAGGGGGCTACGAGCAGTACTTC.

This sequence joins TRBV30 and TRBJ2-7, with TRBD2 identical over 8 bases. Unmatched junction bases numbered 9, after V lost 0 bases and J lost 5 bases. The CDR3 loop spans 15 amino acids. Per germline, CDR1 GTSNPN and CDR2 SVGIG (reference sequence). The CDR3 region is CAWSVLTGGPHEQYF. Written as DNA, the CDR3 is TGTGCCTGGAGTGTACTGACGGGAGGGCCACACGAGCAGTACTTC.

This clonotype showed up many times. The rearrangement joins TRBV9 to TRBJ2-3; TRBD2 matches 8 bases. Looked up from germline, CDR1 is SGDLS and CDR2 is YYNGEE. The length of the CDR3 is 16 residues. The V and J ends lost 4 bases and 2 bases, in that order; junction bases with no gene match: 9. CDR3 residues: CASSWASGSDTDTQYF. The CDR3 bases are TGTGCCAGCAGCTGGGCTAGCGGGTCCGACACAGATACGCAGTATTTT.

This clonotype occurred many times. V gene TRBV5-5 combines with J gene TRBJ2-3; the D gene is possibly TRBD2 (6 bases). Germline V gene lookup returns CDR1 SGHKS and CDR2 YYEKEE (reference sequence). This CDR3 comprises 15 residues. V was clipped by 4 bases and J by 3 bases, with 15 bases between them. This CDR3 reads CASSADYYRTDTQYF. CDR3 nucleotides: TGTGCCAGCAGCGCGGACTATTATAGGACAGATACGCAGTATTTT.

This clonotype occurred many times. J is TRBJ2-5 and V is TRBV5-4; TRBD1 agrees at 9 bases. V gave up 2 bases and J gave up 3 bases; unmatched junction bases: 5. The V gene's germline CDR1 is SGHNT and CDR2 YYREEE (reference sequence). This CDR3 has 15 amino acids. In DNA, the CDR3 is TGTGCCAGCAGCTTAACCGGGACAGGGAAAGAGACCCAGTACTTC. Translation gives CASSLTGTGKETQYF.

This clonotype was detected ten times or more. This chain connects TRBV3-1 to TRBJ2-1, with TRBD1 as a possible D gene (5 bases). Trimming stripped 1 base from V and 8 bases from J, with 15 bases between. CDR1 is LGHDT and CDR2 is YNNKEL in the germline V gene (reference sequence). The CDR3 covers 15 residues. CDR3 residues: CASSQGGASNDEQFF. The CDR3 nucleotides read TGTGCCAGCAGCCAAGGTGGGGCGAGCAACGATGAGCAGTTCTTC.

This clonotype has ten or more counts. The V and J genes are TRBV28 and TRBJ1-2; TRBD1 aligns across 11 bases. CDR1 is MDHEN, CDR2 SYDVKM, per germline. J gave up 7 bases and V 7 bases, and 14 bases lay outside the gene matches. This CDR3 contains 16 residues. The CDR3 region is CASTSADRGPLSGYTF. CDR3 DNA sequence: TGTGCCAGCACGTCGGCGGACAGGGGGCCTCTATCTGGCTACACCTTC.

This clonotype showed up many times. CDR3 protein: CASRLKPLGAGYTF. In nucleotides, the CDR3 is TGTGCCAGCAGACTAAAACCTCTAGGGGCTGGCTACACCTTC. The chain uses TRBV27 and TRBJ1-2; TRBD1 is a possible D gene (5 bases). The CDR3 spans 14 residues. V was clipped by 6 bases and J by 7 bases, with 18 bases between them. Germline CDR1 MNHEY, CDR2 SMNVEV (reference sequence).

This clonotype is medium-sized within its sample. The V gene is TRBV20-1, the J gene TRBJ2-3; 9 bases are a match to TRBD2. The CDR3 totals 15 residues. In germline, CDR1 is DFQATT, CDR2 SNEGSKA (reference sequence). Unmatched junction bases numbered 12, after V lost 6 bases and J lost 5 bases. CDR3 protein: CSALEGREGQDTQYF. CDR3 DNA sequence: TGCAGTGCCCTCGAGGGGCGGGAGGGCCAAGATACGCAGTATTTT.

This clonotype showed up many times. V and J are TRBV24-1 and TRBJ2-3; D might be TRBD1 or TRBD2, each matching 5 bases. Germline V lookup: CDR1 KGHDR, CDR2 SFDVKD. The CDR3 spans 17 residues. V lost 9 bases and J 6 bases, leaving 27 bases between the germline ends. The CDR3 spells CATPQGPHSPPQDTQYF. The CDR3 nucleotides read TGTGCCACCCCCCAGGGACCACACTCGCCCCCACAGGATACGCAGTATTTT.

This clonotype has at least ten counts. The chain joins TRBV7-6 to TRBJ2-2; D gene ambiguous. Germline values: CDR1 SGHVS, CDR2 FNYEAQ. Trimming left V 8 bases short and J 6 bases short, with 10 bases between. The CDR3 loop spans 12 amino acids. In DNA, the CDR3 is TGTGCCAGCGGCGAAGTGGCCGGGGAGCTGTTTTTT. Protein product: CASGEVAGELFF.

This clonotype came up many times. The CDR3 DNA sequence: TGCAGTGCTAGAGATCCGAGTCGCGGGAGGGCCGACGGGGAGCTGTTTTTT. Translated: CSARDPSRGRADGELFF. V and J are TRBV20-1 and TRBJ2-2; 9 bases line up with TRBD2. Germline V CDR1 and CDR2: DFQATT, SNEGSKA (reference sequence). This CDR3 region has 17 residues. Losses at the gene ends were 0 bases for V and 7 bases for J; bases not matched to a gene: 12.

Relative to its sample, this clonotype is medium-sized. V gene TRBV29-1 combines with J gene TRBJ2-4; 8 bases fit TRBD2. After removal of 7 bases from V and 0 bases from J, the junction contained 8 bases not matched to a gene. In germline, CDR1 is SQVTM, CDR2 ANQGSEA. This CDR3 is built from 15 residues. The CDR3 sequence: CSAGTRNLAKNIQYF. CDR3 sequence (DNA): TGCAGCGCTGGGACTAGGAATCTAGCCAAAAACATTCAGTACTTC.

With regard to this clonotype: A much larger clone lies a single base off, so this may be a read error. The chain has TRBV29-1 and TRBJ2-7; 9 nucleotides line up with TRBD1. Per germline, CDR1 SQVTM and CDR2 ANQGSEA. The CDR3 sequence is 13 residues long. CDR3 in DNA: TGCAGCGTGGACAGGGGTACTGGGTACGAGAAGTACTTC. Its translation is CSVDRGTGYEKYF.

This clonotype has a handful of counts. The chain couples TRBV7-3 to TRBJ1-1, with D unresolved. This CDR3 is 14 amino acids long. Germline assignment: CDR1 SGHTA and CDR2 FQGTGA. V was pared by 3 bases and J by 5 bases, with 13 bases between. DNA for the CDR3: TGTGCCAGCAGCTTTGACCCCCGGGGAACTGAAGCTTTCTTT. It is translated as CASSFDPRGTEAFF.

This clonotype showed up many times. The chain employs TRBV7-6 and TRBJ2-5; 7 bases line up with TRBD2. Trimming took 5 bases from V and 4 from J; bases not matched to a gene: 13. The CDR3 contains 16 residues. Germline loops: CDR1 SGHVS, CDR2 FNYEAQ. The CDR3 region is CASSPLTSNLRETQYF. DNA of the CDR3: TGTGCCAGCAGCCCGCTGACTAGCAACCTCCGAGAGACCCAGTACTTC.

A few counts support this clonotype. At one of its ends the junction is not consistent with the germline gene, which may arise from a read error. This chain uses TRBV28 with TRBJ1-2; D is perhaps TRBD1 (5 bases). The CDR3 consists of 14 residues. CDR1 and CDR2 from the germline V gene are MDHEN and SYDVKM. CDR3 DNA: TGTGCCAGCAGGCCGGGACGGACCCTCTATGGCGACACCTTC. Translated, it gives CASRPGRTLYGDTF.

About this clonotype itself: A read error is likely, as this CDR3 ends without the conserved phenylalanine or tryptophan. This chain joins TRBV5-6 and TRBJ2-1; possibly TRBD1 or TRBD2 for D (5 bases each). V gave up 0 bases and J gave up 0 bases, with 13 bases separating them. The length of the CDR3 is 17 residues. CDR1 and CDR2 (germline): SGHDT, YYEEEE. The CDR3 loop reads CASSLVSGLLSYNEQFL. The CDR3 bases are TGTGCCAGCAGCTTGGTATCGGGGCTGCTCTCCTACAATGAGCAGTTCCTC.

There are many counts of this clonotype. The gene calls are TRBV5-4 and TRBJ2-7; the D gene is possibly TRBD2 (5 bases). This CDR3 has 14 residues. Trimming took off 4 bases at V and 6 bases at J, with 17 bases between the two ends. Germline CDR1 reads SGHNT; CDR2 reads YYREEE (reference sequence). The CDR3 coding sequence is TGTGCCAGCAGCAAGCCATCCCCTAGCTCCGAGCAGTACTTC. Protein sequence: CASSKPSPSSEQYF.

This clonotype was observed many times. Here the CDR3 reads CSVGDRLTKNIQYF. Here the CDR3 DNA reads TGCAGCGTTGGGGACCGCCTAACCAAAAACATTCAGTACTTC. The rearrangement uses TRBV29-1 and TRBJ2-4; possibly TRBD1 or TRBD2 for D (5 bases each). Trimming pared 4 bases from V and 2 bases from J, leaving 12 bases between. Germline CDR1 is SQVTM and CDR2 is ANQGSEA. The CDR3 runs to 14 residues.